The clone carrying this TCR beta chain was recorded once. The germline CDR1 and CDR2 sequences are LNHNV and YYDKDF (reference sequence). V gave up 1 base and J gave up 0 bases; unmatched junction bases: 6. The CDR3 consists of 17 residues. The source of the sample is a study of shared T cell receptors in the human thymus. TCRdb's copy holds only in-frame clones and misses some; the assay was immunoSEQ multiplex PCR. The table lists some 700,000 clones, approximately 88% of them singletons. Another study also made use of these data, one on human thymus T cells. As that study records: Resections removed during corrective heart surgery provided the thymus tissue used. Both thymic and peripheral blood repertoires showed apparently biased V and J usage. Related research examined unrelated individuals and reported that their thymic repertoires overlapped highly.

The source of this sequence is a boy under two years old with a congenital heart defect. The specimen was thymocytes. The rearrangement uses TRBV15 and TRBJ2-1; 7 nucleotides align to TRBD2. The CDR3 reads CATSRGGGPLSYNEQFF. CDR3 in DNA: TGTGCCACCAGCAGAGGCGGGGGACCTCTCTCCTACAATGAGCAGTTCTTC.